The rows below give T cell receptor beta chains drawn from one sample of a study of cytomegalovirus exposure and HLA in healthy donors. The repertoire was sequenced with immunoSEQ multiplex PCR; TCRdb's copy has only in-frame clones and lacks some. The profile covers under 80,000 clones, with about 94% appearing a single time and about 2.1% taken by the ten largest. Sequencing was done on a sample of PBMCs. Receptors originate from a woman between 18 and 29 years old in good health and CMV-seronegative. Each CDR3 is given with its conserved first and last residue. Each record gives: clone size, J gene, D gene, V gene, CDR3 DNA, CDR3 protein. A D gene is named only where the DNA matches it firmly. Clone size is shown for a subset of rows, as once, few, many or a class of expanded clone.

clone size: .; J gene: TRBJ2-1; D gene: .; V gene: TRBV2; CDR3 DNA: TGTGCCAGCAGTGACCGGGTAGGTAGCTCCTACAATGAGCAGTTCTTC; CDR3 protein: CASSDRVGSSYNEQFF
clone size: .; J gene: TRBJ2-1; D gene: TRBD2; V gene: TRBV27; CDR3 DNA: TGTGCCAGCAGTTCCCTACTAGCGGCCACCTACAATGAGCAGTTCTTC; CDR3 protein: CASSSLLAATYNEQFF
clone size: .; J gene: TRBJ2-2; D gene: TRBD2; V gene: TRBV19; CDR3 DNA: TGTGCCAGTAGTATAGGGGTCGGTCGGCTAGCGGGAGACACCGGGGAGCTGTTTTTT; CDR3 protein: CASSIGVGRLAGDTGELFF
clone size: .; J gene: TRBJ2-3; D gene: .; V gene: TRBV7-9; CDR3 DNA: TGTGCCAGCAGCTTAGCGCGGGGCGGGACCAGCACAGATACGCAGTATTTT; CDR3 protein: CASSLARGGTSTDTQYF
clone size: .; J gene: TRBJ1-1; D gene: TRBD1; V gene: TRBV6-5; CDR3 DNA: TGTGCCAGCAGTCGGACAGGGGAAAAGGCTGAAGCTTTCTTT; CDR3 protein: CASSRTGEKAEAFF
clone size: .; J gene: TRBJ2-5; D gene: TRBD1; V gene: TRBV2; CDR3 DNA: TGTGCCAGCAGTGAAAGGGGGCTTGAGACCCAGTACTTC; CDR3 protein: CASSERGLETQYF
clone size: .; J gene: TRBJ2-6; D gene: .; V gene: TRBV5-4; CDR3 DNA: TGTGCCAGCAGCTTTCCCGGGGGCAACGTCCTGACTTTC; CDR3 protein: CASSFPGGNVLTF
clone size: few; J gene: TRBJ1-2; D gene: TRBD1; V gene: TRBV30; CDR3 DNA: TGTGCCTGGAGGACAGGGCGGTTCTATGGCTACACCTTC; CDR3 protein: CAWRTGRFYGYTF
clone size: .; J gene: TRBJ2-7; D gene: TRBD1; V gene: TRBV19; CDR3 DNA: TGTGCCAGTAACCCAGGGACAGCCCCCTACGAGCAGTACTTC; CDR3 protein: CASNPGTAPYEQYF
clone size: .; J gene: TRBJ2-2; D gene: .; V gene: TRBV4-1; CDR3 DNA: TGCGCCAGCAGCCCCGGGGGAGATACGAACACCGGGGAGCTGTTTTTT; CDR3 protein: CASSPGGDTNTGELFF
clone size: few; J gene: TRBJ2-7; D gene: .; V gene: TRBV6-5; CDR3 DNA: TGTGCCAGCAGTTATAACTACGAGCAGTACTTC; CDR3 protein: CASSYNYEQYF
clone size: .; J gene: TRBJ2-1; D gene: TRBD2; V gene: TRBV25-1; CDR3 DNA: TGTGCCAGCAGTCCGGGACTAGCGGTATCCTACAATGAGCAGTTCTTC; CDR3 protein: CASSPGLAVSYNEQFF
clone size: .; J gene: TRBJ2-1; D gene: .; V gene: TRBV29-1; CDR3 DNA: TGCAGCGCCTTGACAAGCTACAATGAGCAGTTCTTC; CDR3 protein: CSALTSYNEQFF
clone size: .; J gene: TRBJ2-3; D gene: TRBD2; V gene: TRBV19; CDR3 DNA: TGTGCCAGTAGTAAACTAGCGGGAGGTACCCCTAGCACAGATACGCAGTATTTT; CDR3 protein: CASSKLAGGTPSTDTQYF
clone size: .; J gene: TRBJ2-2; D gene: TRBD1; V gene: TRBV27; CDR3 DNA: TGTGCCAGCAGGGCCTTGGCAGGGGGCACCGGGGAGCTGTTTTTT; CDR3 protein: CASRALAGGTGELFF
clone size: once; J gene: TRBJ2-5; D gene: .; V gene: TRBV27; CDR3 DNA: TGTGCCAGCAGTTCGACGGGGGATCCAAGAGTGGAAGAGACCCAGTACTTC; CDR3 protein: CASSSTGDPRVEETQYF
clone size: .; J gene: TRBJ2-1; D gene: .; V gene: TRBV2; CDR3 DNA: TGTGCCAGCAGTCAACACACAGGGTTCTATGAGCAGTTCTTC; CDR3 protein: CASSQHTGFYEQFF
clone size: .; J gene: TRBJ2-1; D gene: .; V gene: TRBV4-1; CDR3 DNA: TGCGCCAGCAGCCAAGAAGGAGCAACCTCCTACAATGAGCAGTTCTTC; CDR3 protein: CASSQEGATSYNEQFF
clone size: .; J gene: TRBJ2-3; D gene: TRBD2; V gene: TRBV30; CDR3 DNA: TGTGCCTGGAGGAGAGCGGGGAGCACAGATACGCAGTATTTT; CDR3 protein: CAWRRAGSTDTQYF
clone size: .; J gene: TRBJ2-5; D gene: .; V gene: TRBV5-4; CDR3 DNA: TGTGCCAGCAGCTTAGGAAATAGCGTCCAAGAGACCCAGTACTTC; CDR3 protein: CASSLGNSVQETQYF
clone size: once; J gene: TRBJ2-1; D gene: .; V gene: TRBV18; CDR3 DNA: TGTGCCAGCTCACCACAGCACAGTTCCTCCTGGATCAATGAGCAGTTCTTC; CDR3 protein: CASSPQHSSSWINEQFF
clone size: .; J gene: TRBJ2-7; D gene: .; V gene: TRBV7-2; CDR3 DNA: TGTGCCAGCAGCCCATTGGACACCTTAATGACCTACGAGCAGTACTTC; CDR3 protein: CASSPLDTLMTYEQYF
clone size: .; J gene: TRBJ1-5; D gene: TRBD1; V gene: TRBV29-1; CDR3 DNA: TGCAGCGTACAGGGGGCGAAGGGTCAGCCCCAGCATTTT; CDR3 protein: CSVQGAKGQPQHF
clone size: .; J gene: TRBJ2-2; D gene: TRBD2; V gene: TRBV7-8; CDR3 DNA: TGTGCCAGCAGCTTACGAATAGCGGGAGAGGGAACCGGGGAGCTGTTTTTT; CDR3 protein: CASSLRIAGEGTGELFF
clone size: .; J gene: TRBJ2-7; D gene: TRBD1; V gene: TRBV6-5; CDR3 DNA: TGTGCCAGCAGTTACTCGGAGACAGGGGGTTACGAGCAGTACTTC; CDR3 protein: CASSYSETGGYEQYF
clone size: .; J gene: TRBJ1-5; D gene: .; V gene: TRBV7-8; CDR3 DNA: TGTGCCAGCAGCGATATGGGTGGACAGTATAATCAGCCCCAGCATTTT; CDR3 protein: CASSDMGGQYNQPQHF
clone size: .; J gene: TRBJ1-1; D gene: .; V gene: TRBV5-1; CDR3 DNA: TGCGCCAGTAGCGACACGATGAACACTGAAGCTTTCTTT; CDR3 protein: CASSDTMNTEAFF
clone size: .; J gene: TRBJ1-4; D gene: TRBD1; V gene: TRBV5-4; CDR3 DNA: TGTGCCAGCAGCTTGAAGGGGCAGGGGGCTCGTAATGAAAAACTGTTTTTT; CDR3 protein: CASSLKGQGARNEKLFF
clone size: .; J gene: TRBJ1-2; D gene: .; V gene: TRBV7-9; CDR3 DNA: TGTGCCAGCAGCTTAGCGCGAGCGGAACCTAACTATGGCTACACCTTC; CDR3 protein: CASSLARAEPNYGYTF
clone size: .; J gene: TRBJ1-2; D gene: .; V gene: TRBV19; CDR3 DNA: TGTGCCAGTAGTTTCTTCAGGCTCTATGGCTACACCTTC; CDR3 protein: CASSFFRLYGYTF
clone size: .; J gene: TRBJ2-2; D gene: TRBD2; V gene: TRBV5-1; CDR3 DNA: TGCGCCAGCAGCCCCACCGGACTAGCGGCGATGGGGGGGGAGCTGTTTTTT; CDR3 protein: CASSPTGLAAMGGELFF
clone size: .; J gene: TRBJ2-5; D gene: TRBD2; V gene: TRBV4-1; CDR3 DNA: TGCGCCAGCAGCCAAGCCCTAGCGGGAGGGGAGACCCAGTACTTC; CDR3 protein: CASSQALAGGETQYF
clone size: .; J gene: TRBJ2-2; D gene: .; V gene: TRBV30; CDR3 DNA: TGTGCCTGGAGACAGTCGAACACCGGGGAGCTGTTTTTT; CDR3 protein: CAWRQSNTGELFF
clone size: .; J gene: TRBJ1-2; D gene: .; V gene: TRBV15; CDR3 DNA: TGTGCCACCAGCAGAGATCGGAGGAACTATGGCTACACCTTC; CDR3 protein: CATSRDRRNYGYTF
clone size: .; J gene: TRBJ2-5; D gene: TRBD1; V gene: TRBV7-6; CDR3 DNA: TGTGCCAGCAGCTTCGAGGGGGCCCTCCAAGAGACCCAGTACTTC; CDR3 protein: CASSFEGALQETQYF
clone size: .; J gene: TRBJ2-7; D gene: TRBD1; V gene: TRBV7-2; CDR3 DNA: TGTGCCAGCAGCTGGGGACAGGGCTACGAGCAGTACTTC; CDR3 protein: CASSWGQGYEQYF
clone size: .; J gene: TRBJ2-3; D gene: .; V gene: TRBV20-1; CDR3 DNA: TGCAGTGCTAGAGAGGACTATACGCAGTATTTT; CDR3 protein: CSAREDYTQYF
clone size: once; J gene: TRBJ2-2; D gene: TRBD2; V gene: TRBV2; CDR3 DNA: TGTGCCAGCAGTGAAGCCCCCCCTCTAGCGGAGACCTTGTTGGGGGAGCTGTTTTTT; CDR3 protein: CASSEAPPLAETLLGELFF
clone size: .; J gene: TRBJ1-4; D gene: TRBD1; V gene: TRBV28; CDR3 DNA: TGTGCCAGCAAAGACAGGGGGCTTGTTAATGAAAAACTGTTTTTT; CDR3 protein: CASKDRGLVNEKLFF
clone size: .; J gene: TRBJ2-7; D gene: TRBD2; V gene: TRBV6-5; CDR3 DNA: TGTGCCAGCAGTTACGGACTAGCGGGGTTCTACGAGCAGTACTTC; CDR3 protein: CASSYGLAGFYEQYF
clone size: .; J gene: TRBJ1-2; D gene: .; V gene: TRBV6-1; CDR3 DNA: TGTGCCAGCAGTGCCTTCTCAGAATTTGGCTACACCTTC; CDR3 protein: CASSAFSEFGYTF
clone size: .; J gene: TRBJ1-2; D gene: .; V gene: TRBV5-5; CDR3 DNA: TGTGCCAGCAGCCTTAGGGAGGGTAGCTATGGCTACACCTTC; CDR3 protein: CASSLREGSYGYTF
clone size: .; J gene: TRBJ1-5; D gene: TRBD1; V gene: TRBV27; CDR3 DNA: TGTGCCAGCAGATTAACAGGGGTAAATCAGCCCCAGCATTTT; CDR3 protein: CASRLTGVNQPQHF
clone size: .; J gene: TRBJ2-7; D gene: TRBD1; V gene: TRBV7-9; CDR3 DNA: TGTGCCAGCAGCTTCCGACAGGGGAACTACGAGCAGTACTTC; CDR3 protein: CASSFRQGNYEQYF
clone size: .; J gene: TRBJ2-1; D gene: .; V gene: TRBV9; CDR3 DNA: TGTGCCAGCAGCGTAGACAGCGACTATTACAATGAGCAGTTCTTC; CDR3 protein: CASSVDSDYYNEQFF
clone size: .; J gene: TRBJ2-1; D gene: TRBD2; V gene: TRBV28; CDR3 DNA: TGTGCCAGCAGTAGAGCGGGAAACTCTTACAATGAGCAGTTCTTC; CDR3 protein: CASSRAGNSYNEQFF
clone size: .; J gene: TRBJ2-5; D gene: .; V gene: TRBV5-1; CDR3 DNA: TGCGCCAGCAGCTTCAAAGAGACCCAGTACTTC; CDR3 protein: CASSFKETQYF
clone size: .; J gene: TRBJ2-1; D gene: .; V gene: TRBV19; CDR3 DNA: TGTGCCAGTAGTATGTTCCCAGGGAATGAGCAGTTCTTC; CDR3 protein: CASSMFPGNEQFF
clone size: .; J gene: TRBJ2-7; D gene: .; V gene: TRBV27; CDR3 DNA: TGTGCCAGCAGAGATATGCTATCCTACGAGCAGTACTTC; CDR3 protein: CASRDMLSYEQYF
clone size: .; J gene: TRBJ1-2; D gene: .; V gene: TRBV4-2; CDR3 DNA: TGTGCCAGCAGCCGCGTGCCTTCGGGGGGCTACACCTTC; CDR3 protein: CASSRVPSGGYTF
clone size: .; J gene: TRBJ1-5; D gene: .; V gene: TRBV30; CDR3 DNA: TGTGCCTGGAGTGTTTATAGCAATCAGCCCCAGCATTTT; CDR3 protein: CAWSVYSNQPQHF
clone size: .; J gene: TRBJ2-7; D gene: TRBD2; V gene: TRBV27; CDR3 DNA: TGTGCCAGCAGTTTGGGGGGGGAGTGGATCTACGAGCAGTACTTC; CDR3 protein: CASSLGGEWIYEQYF
clone size: .; J gene: TRBJ1-3; D gene: .; V gene: TRBV9; CDR3 DNA: TGTGCCAGCAGCCCCCCAGGTCCTGGAAACACCATATATTTT; CDR3 protein: CASSPPGPGNTIYF
clone size: .; J gene: TRBJ2-7; D gene: .; V gene: TRBV2; CDR3 DNA: TGTGCCAGCAGTGAAGTGGGCAGGATAGGCGAGCAGTACTTC; CDR3 protein: CASSEVGRIGEQYF